The 15 T cell receptor beta chains listed next were all sequenced from one sample in a study of neoadjuvant nivolumab and ipilimumab in lung cancer. Data came from immunoSEQ multiplex PCR; TCRdb stores just in-frame clones and leaves some out. This sample carries approximately 5,000 clones, 60% to 85% of them seen once, and the ten largest clones take 3% to 4%. Sequencing used normal lung tissue adjacent to the tumor, obtained after neoadjuvant nivolumab, alone or with ipilimumab, at or shortly before surgery. The receptors stem from an adult with non-small cell lung cancer. Some clones in this sample may be carry-over from other donors' samples.

The chain recombines TRBV6-5 with TRBJ2-2, with 7 nucleotides matching TRBD1. Germline lookup yields CDR1 MNHEY and CDR2 SVGAGI. V lost 6 bases, J lost 6 bases, and 7 bases stayed unmatched. This CDR3 contains 14 residues. CDR3 protein: CASSQTQGSGELFF. In nucleotides, the CDR3 is TGTGCCAGCAGCCAAACACAGGGGTCCGGGGAGCTGTTTTTT.

This clone showed up just a few times. The chain employs TRBV5-6 and TRBJ1-5; D is unresolved. Per the germline V gene, CDR1 is SGHDT and CDR2 is YYEEEE. The CDR3 is 14 amino acids. The V end was cut by 1 base, the J end by 7 bases, with 12 bases between. CDR3 sequence: CASSLRWPEQPQHF. CDR3 in DNA: TGTGCCAGCAGCTTGAGGTGGCCAGAACAGCCCCAGCATTTT.

This chain links TRBV5-1 with TRBJ2-5, with 10 bases identical to TRBD2. V dropped 4 bases and J dropped 4; count of bases not matched to a gene: 4. Per germline, CDR1 SGHRS and CDR2 YFSETQ. This CDR3 comprises 14 residues. The chain's CDR3 is CASSGTSGTETQYF. CDR3 in DNA: TGCGCCAGCAGCGGCACTAGCGGGACAGAGACCCAGTACTTC.

The rearrangement uses TRBV4-3 and TRBJ2-6; D gene ambiguous. V lost 0 bases and J 0 bases, leaving 6 bases between the germline ends. The CDR3 contains 16 residues. The germline V gene encodes CDR1 LGHNA and CDR2 YSLEER. The DNA of the CDR3 is TGCGCCAGCAGCCAAGATGGCCACTCTGGGGCCAACGTCCTGACTTTC. Translating gives CASSQDGHSGANVLTF.

The table lists this clone with a few counts. V gene TRBV19 combines with J gene TRBJ1-2, with TRBD1 matching over 10 bases. This CDR3 is 14 amino acids long. Trimming took 6 bases from V and 2 from J; bases not matched to a gene: 3. CDR1 is LNHDA, CDR2 SQIVND, per germline (reference sequence). CDR3 sequence: CASSPGQGNYGYTF. Written as DNA, the CDR3 is TGTGCCAGTAGCCCGGGACAGGGGAACTATGGCTACACCTTC.

In this sample, this clone turned up a few times. The rearrangement links TRBV30 to TRBJ1-2; 9 bases are a match to TRBD1. With 3 bases clipped from V and 4 bases from J, the junction kept 6 bases outside the gene matches. Germline values: CDR1 GTSNPN, CDR2 SVGIG (reference sequence). This CDR3 is built from 14 residues. For the CDR3, the DNA is TGTGCCTGGAGCGGGACAGGGAGGGTCTATGGCTACACCTTC. This encodes CAWSGTGRVYGYTF.

The chain uses TRBV4-1 and TRBJ1-1, with D unclear. Germline V gene data show CDR1 as MGHRA and CDR2 as YSYEKL. V lost 3 bases and J lost 5, with 16 bases in between. The CDR3 contains 15 residues. CDR3 amino acids: CASSQPDTLGTEAFF. The DNA of the CDR3 is TGCGCCAGCAGCCAGCCCGACACCTTGGGGACTGAAGCTTTCTTT.

This chain uses TRBV11-2 with TRBJ2-7; D unresolved. The CDR3 contains 13 residues. Germline V gene sequence: CDR1 SGHAT, CDR2 FQNNGV. The V gene lost 0 bases and the J gene lost 5 bases, with 8 bases spanning the gap. The CDR3 sequence is CASSLDLLDEQYF. In DNA form, the CDR3 reads TGTGCCAGCAGCTTAGACCTCTTGGACGAGCAGTACTTC.

This clone occurred a few times. J is TRBJ2-7 and V is TRBV6-5, with a weak D call TRBD2 (5 bases). CDR3 length: 11 residues. Trimming removed 8 bases from V and 5 bases from J, with 10 bases in between. Germline V gene data show CDR1 as MNHEY and CDR2 as SVGAGI. The CDR3, as DNA: TGTGCCAGCTGGGCGGGCCACGAGCAGTACTTC. Protein sequence: CASWAGHEQYF.

The chain links TRBV6-6 to TRBJ1-2; 9 nucleotides align to TRBD1. Germline V gives CDR1 MNHNY, CDR2 SVGAGI (reference sequence). V dropped 6 bases and J dropped 2; count of bases not matched to a gene: 7. The length of the CDR3 is 15 residues. CDR3 nucleotides: TGTGCCAGCAGGTTAACAGGGGGCGAAAACTATGGCTACACCTTC. Residues: CASRLTGGENYGYTF.

The rearrangement joins TRBV9 to TRBJ2-1, with 9 bases lining up with TRBD2. The trim removed 0 bases at V and 7 bases at J, leaving 5 bases unmatched. The CDR3 totals 15 residues. CDR1 is SGDLS, CDR2 YYNGEE, per germline. The CDR3 DNA reads TGTGCCAGCAGCGTAGGCGGGAGGGCCGTAAATGAGCAGTTCTTC. This encodes CASSVGGRAVNEQFF. The whole variable domain, filled in from reference TRBV9 and TRBJ2-1, reads DSGVTQTPKHLITATGQRVTLRCSPRSGDLSVYWYQQSLDQGLQFLIQYYNGEERAKGNILERFSAQQFPDLHSELNLSSLELGDSALYFCASSVGGRAVNEQFFGPGTRLTVL.

The rearrangement uses TRBV7-2 and TRBJ2-7; D might be TRBD1 (6 bases). Germline values: CDR1 SGHTA, CDR2 FQGNSA. The germline V and J ends were trimmed by 8 bases and 3 bases, with 14 bases remaining between them. The CDR3 sequence is 13 residues long. The CDR3 spells CASPPGVNYEQYF. CDR3 in DNA: TGTGCCAGCCCACCAGGGGTAAACTACGAGCAGTACTTC.

The rearrangement joins TRBV6-6 to TRBJ2-6; D unresolved. The V end was cut by 6 bases, the J end by 0 bases, with 0 bases between. The CDR3 is made up of 12 amino acids. Germline lookup yields CDR1 MNHNY and CDR2 SVGAGI (reference sequence). The CDR3 loop reads CASSSGANVLTF. DNA for the CDR3: TGTGCCAGCAGCTCTGGGGCCAACGTCCTGACTTTC.

The genes are TRBV7-9 and TRBJ1-1, with TRBD1 as a possible D gene (5 bases). Between the trimmed V and J ends, which lost 3 bases and 1 base, there was a span of 12 bases. This CDR3 spans 15 amino acids. Per germline, CDR1 SEHNR and CDR2 FQNEAQ (reference sequence). The chain's CDR3 is CASSFTPGTNTEAFF. DNA of the CDR3: TGTGCCAGCAGCTTTACGCCCGGGACGAACACTGAAGCTTTCTTT.

This sequence joins TRBV7-9 and TRBJ1-2, with 7 positions matching TRBD1. The J segment lost 8 bases and the V segment lost 5 bases, leaving 5 bases of the junction unmatched. There are 12 residues in the CDR3. The germline V gene has CDR1 SEHNR and CDR2 FQNEAQ (reference sequence). CDR3 protein: CASSLQGRGYTF. The CDR3 bases are TGTGCCAGCAGCCTACAGGGGCGCGGCTACACCTTC.